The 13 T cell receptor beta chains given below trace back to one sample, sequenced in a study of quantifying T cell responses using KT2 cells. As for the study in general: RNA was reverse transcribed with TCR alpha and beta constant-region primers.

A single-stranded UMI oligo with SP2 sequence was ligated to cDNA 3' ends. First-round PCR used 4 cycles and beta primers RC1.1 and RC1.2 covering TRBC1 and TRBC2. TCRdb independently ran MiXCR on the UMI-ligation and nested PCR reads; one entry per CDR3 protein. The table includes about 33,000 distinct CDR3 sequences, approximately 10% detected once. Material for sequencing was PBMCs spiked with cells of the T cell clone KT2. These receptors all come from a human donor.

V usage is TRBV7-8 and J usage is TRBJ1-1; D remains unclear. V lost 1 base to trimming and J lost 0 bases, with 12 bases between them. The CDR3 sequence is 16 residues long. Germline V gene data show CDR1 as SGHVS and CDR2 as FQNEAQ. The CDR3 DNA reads TGTGCCAGCAGCTTAGTTGGCGAGAATTTGAACACTGAAGCTTTCTTT. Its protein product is CASSLVGENLNTEAFF. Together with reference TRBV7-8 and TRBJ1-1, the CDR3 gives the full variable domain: GAGVSQSPRYKVAKRGQDVALRCDPISGHVSLFWYQQALGQGPEFLTYFQNEAQLDKSGLPSDRFFAERPEGSVSTLKIQRTQQEDSAVYLCASSLVGENLNTEAFFGQGTRLTVV.

The CDR3 DNA is TGTGCCAGCAGCCCAGGGACTAGCGGGAGGGGTTTAGAGACCCAGTACTTC. Its translation: CASSPGTSGRGLETQYF. The chain links TRBV5-4 to TRBJ2-5; 16 bases map to TRBD2. J was trimmed by 4 bases and V by 4 bases; bases with no gene match: 7. Germline assignment: CDR1 SGHNT and CDR2 YYREEE (reference sequence). The CDR3 covers 17 residues.

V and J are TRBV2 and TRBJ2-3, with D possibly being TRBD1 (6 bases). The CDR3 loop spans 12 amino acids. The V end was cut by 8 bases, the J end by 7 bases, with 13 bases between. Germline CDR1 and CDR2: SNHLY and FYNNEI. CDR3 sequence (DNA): TGTGCCAGCCGGGACAATACAAATACGCAGTATTTT. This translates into CASRDNTNTQYF.

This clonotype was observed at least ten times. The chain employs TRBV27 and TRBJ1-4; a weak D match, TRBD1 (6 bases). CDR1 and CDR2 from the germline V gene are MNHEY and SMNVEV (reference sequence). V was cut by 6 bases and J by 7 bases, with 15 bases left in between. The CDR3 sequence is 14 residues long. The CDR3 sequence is CASSTDRIGEKLFF. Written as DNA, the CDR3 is TGTGCCAGCAGCACAGACAGGATCGGTGAAAAACTGTTTTTT. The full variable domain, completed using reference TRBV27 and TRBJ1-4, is EAQVTQNPRYLITVTGKKLTVTCSQNMNHEYMSWYRQDPGLGLRQIYYSMNVEVTDKGDVPEGYKVSRKEKRNFPLILESPSPNQTSLYFCASSTDRIGEKLFFGSGTQLSVL.

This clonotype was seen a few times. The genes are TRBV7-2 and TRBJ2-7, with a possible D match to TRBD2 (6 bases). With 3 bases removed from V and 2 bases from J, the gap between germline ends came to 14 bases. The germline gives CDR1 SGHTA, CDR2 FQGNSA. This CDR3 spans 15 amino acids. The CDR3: CASSFTGESPYEQYF. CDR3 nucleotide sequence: TGTGCCAGCAGCTTCACGGGGGAATCTCCCTACGAGCAGTACTTC.

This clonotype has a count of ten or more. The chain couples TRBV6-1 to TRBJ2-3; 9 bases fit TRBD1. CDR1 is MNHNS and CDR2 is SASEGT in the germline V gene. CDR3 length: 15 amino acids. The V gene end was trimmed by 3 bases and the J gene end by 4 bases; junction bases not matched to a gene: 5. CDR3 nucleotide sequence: TGTGCCAGCAGTGAGAAGACAGGGGGAGCAGATACGCAGTATTTT. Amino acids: CASSEKTGGADTQYF.

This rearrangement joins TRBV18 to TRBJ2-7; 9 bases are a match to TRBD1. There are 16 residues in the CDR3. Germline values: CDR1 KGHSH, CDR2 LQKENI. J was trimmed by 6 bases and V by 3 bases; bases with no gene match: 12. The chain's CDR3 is CASSPRTGGTQFEQYF. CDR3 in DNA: TGTGCCAGCTCACCTCGTACAGGGGGCACTCAATTCGAGCAGTACTTC.

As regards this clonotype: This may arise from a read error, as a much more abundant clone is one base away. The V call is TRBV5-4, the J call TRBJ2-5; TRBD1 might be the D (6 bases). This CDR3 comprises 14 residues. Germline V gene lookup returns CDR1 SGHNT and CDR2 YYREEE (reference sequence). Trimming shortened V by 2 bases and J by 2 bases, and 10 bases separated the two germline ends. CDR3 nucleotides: TGTGCCAGCAGCTTTGGACAGCCACAAGAGACCCAGTACTTC. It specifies CASSFGQPQETQYF.

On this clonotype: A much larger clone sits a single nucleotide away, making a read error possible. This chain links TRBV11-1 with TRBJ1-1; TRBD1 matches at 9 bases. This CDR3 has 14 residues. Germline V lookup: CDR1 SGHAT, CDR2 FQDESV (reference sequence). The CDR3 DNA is TGTGCCGGCAGCGGTAGGACAGGGGCTGCTGAAGCTTTCTTT. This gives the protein CAGSGRTGAAEAFF.

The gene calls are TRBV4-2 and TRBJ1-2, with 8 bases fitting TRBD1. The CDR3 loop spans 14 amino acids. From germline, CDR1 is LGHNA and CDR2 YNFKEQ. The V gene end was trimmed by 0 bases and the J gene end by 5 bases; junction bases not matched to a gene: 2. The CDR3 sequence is CASSQDRGQYGYTF. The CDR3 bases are TGTGCCAGCAGCCAAGACAGGGGGCAATATGGCTACACCTTC.

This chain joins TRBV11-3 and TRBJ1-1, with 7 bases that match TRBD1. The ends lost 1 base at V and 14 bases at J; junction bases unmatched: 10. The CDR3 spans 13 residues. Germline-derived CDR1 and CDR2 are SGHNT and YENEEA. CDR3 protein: CASSLAEQGRSFF. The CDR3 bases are TGTGCCAGCAGCTTAGCGGAACAGGGGCGGTCGTTCTTT.

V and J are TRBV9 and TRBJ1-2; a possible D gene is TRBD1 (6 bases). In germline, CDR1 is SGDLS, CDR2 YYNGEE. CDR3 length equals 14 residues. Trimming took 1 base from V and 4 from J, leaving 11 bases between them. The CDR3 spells CASSVTQGSYGYTF. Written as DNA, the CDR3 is TGTGCCAGCAGCGTAACCCAGGGGAGCTATGGCTACACCTTC.

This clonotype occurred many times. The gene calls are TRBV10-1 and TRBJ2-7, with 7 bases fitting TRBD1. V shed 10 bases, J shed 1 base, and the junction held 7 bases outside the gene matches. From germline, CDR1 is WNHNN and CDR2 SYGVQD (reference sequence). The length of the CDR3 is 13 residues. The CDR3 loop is CATLPGQSYEQYF. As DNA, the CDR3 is TGCGCCACCTTACCGGGACAGTCCTACGAGCAGTACTTC.